These T cell receptor beta chains were read from a single sample in a study of T cells in narcolepsy. Using immunoSEQ multiplex PCR, the repertoire was profiled, and TCRdb retains in-frame clones only, with some absent. The table lists about 43,000 clones, about nine tenths of them singletons. The material sequenced was CD45RA- memory CD4+ T cells from PBMCs. These receptors were collected from a human donor with narcolepsy. The CDR3 runs from the conserved cysteine through the conserved F or W. A D gene is named only where the DNA matches it firmly. A clone size is listed for some rows: how often the clone was seen (once, few, many), or a class if it is expanded.

cdr3_aa,cdr3_nt,v_call,d_call,clone_size,j_call
CASSEGRGELFF,TGTGCCAGCAGTGAAGGGCGCGGGGAGCTGTTTTTT,TRBV6-1,.,.,TRBJ2-2
CASSPRESAGISGNTIYF,TGTGCCAGCTCACCAAGGGAATCGGCGGGGATCTCTGGAAACACCATATATTTT,TRBV18,.,few,TRBJ1-3
CASSLALPGLQETQYF,TGTGCCAGCAGCTTAGCGCTGCCAGGGCTCCAAGAGACCCAGTACTTC,TRBV7-2,.,.,TRBJ2-5
CASSDPGQTYGYTF,TGTGCCAGTAGTGACCCGGGCCAAACCTATGGCTACACCTTC,TRBV19,.,once,TRBJ1-2
CATSRPVGSLGQTSQETQYF,TGTGCCACCAGCAGACCTGTGGGCTCACTGGGACAGACCAGCCAAGAGACCCAGTACTTC,TRBV15,TRBD1,.,TRBJ2-5
CASSIDGGGGYGYTF,TGTGCCAGTAGTATAGATGGGGGGGGAGGCTATGGCTACACCTTC,TRBV19,.,.,TRBJ1-2
CASSFGTGGYEQYF,TGCGCCAGCAGCTTCGGGACAGGGGGCTACGAGCAGTACTTC,TRBV5-1,TRBD1,once,TRBJ2-7
CASSPKGAVRYEQYF,TGTGCCAGCAGCCCTAAGGGGGCAGTTCGCTACGAGCAGTACTTC,TRBV7-9,TRBD1,once,TRBJ2-7
CASRGLAGTNEQFF,TGTGCCAGCAGGGGACTAGCGGGGACGAATGAGCAGTTCTTC,TRBV21-1,.,.,TRBJ2-1
CASSLRGLAHQPQHF,TGTGCCAGCAGCTTGAGAGGGCTGGCTCATCAGCCCCAGCATTTT,TRBV5-8,.,.,TRBJ1-5
CASSHTEKTQYF,TGTGCCAGCAGCCATACCGAAAAGACCCAGTACTTC,TRBV6-6,.,.,TRBJ2-5
CASSQEAGGLTGELFF,TGCGCCAGCAGCCAAGAGGCCGGGGGGCTGACGGGGGAGCTGTTTTTT,TRBV4-3,.,.,TRBJ2-2
CASGQGEGTEAFF,TGCGCCAGCGGCCAGGGGGAGGGCACTGAAGCTTTCTTT,TRBV5-1,TRBD1,.,TRBJ1-1
CASSRDSQNTGELFF,TGTGCCAGCAGCCGGGACTCTCAGAACACCGGGGAGCTGTTTTTT,TRBV4-2,.,once,TRBJ2-2
CASSRFLNQPQHF,TGTGCCAGCAGCAGGTTTTTAAATCAGCCCCAGCATTTT,TRBV7-2,.,.,TRBJ1-5
CASSLTGSLDEKLFF,TGTGCCAGCAGCTTAACAGGGTCCCTTGATGAAAAACTGTTTTTT,TRBV7-2,.,.,TRBJ1-4
CASSLGGGTEAFF,TGTGCCAGCAGCTTAGGGGGAGGGACTGAAGCTTTCTTT,TRBV7-6,.,.,TRBJ1-1
CASSPPGHTEAFF,TGTGCCAGCAGCCCCCCCGGCCACACTGAAGCTTTCTTT,TRBV7-2,.,.,TRBJ1-1
CASSLSLAGNTDTQYF,TGCGCCAGCAGCTTGTCGCTAGCGGGGAACACAGATACGCAGTATTTT,TRBV5-1,TRBD2,.,TRBJ2-3
CASSRDGNTEAFF,TGTGCCAGCAGTCGGGACGGCAACACTGAAGCTTTCTTT,TRBV6-4,.,once,TRBJ1-1
CASSLDRGPGEQYF,TGCGCCAGCAGCTTGGACAGGGGCCCCGGCGAGCAGTACTTC,TRBV5-1,TRBD1,.,TRBJ2-7
CASSSTTGAGNTIYF,TGTGCCAGCAGCTCGACGACAGGGGCCGGAAACACCATATATTTT,TRBV7-2,TRBD1,.,TRBJ1-3
CASSYTRERIEKLFF,TGTGCCAGCAGTTACACCAGGGAAAGGATTGAAAAACTGTTTTTT,TRBV6-6,.,.,TRBJ1-4
CASSPQVRSEQYF,TGCGCCAGCAGCCCCCAGGTCAGGTCCGAGCAGTACTTC,TRBV5-1,.,.,TRBJ2-7